These T cell receptor beta chains were read from a single sample in a study of blood T cell repertoires in COVID-19. TCRdb's copy holds only in-frame clones and misses some; the assay was immunoSEQ multiplex PCR. This sample has about 130,000 clones, with approximately 80% found just once. Sequencing was performed on peripheral blood. All receptors come from a middle-aged man with active or convalescent COVID-19. The CDR3 runs from the conserved cysteine through the conserved F or W. A D gene is named only where the DNA matches it firmly. Clone size appears in some rows only: once, few, many, or a class for an expanded clone.

CDR3 length	J gene	V gene	clone size	D gene	CDR3 protein	CDR3 DNA
15	TRBJ2-1	TRBV7-9	.	.	CASSWDFSSYNEQFF	TGTGCCAGCAGCTGGGACTTTAGCTCCTACAATGAGCAGTTCTTC
15	TRBJ1-5	TRBV6-1	.	TRBD1	CASSEMGQGTQPQHF	TGTGCCAGCAGTGAGATGGGACAGGGAACACAGCCCCAGCATTTT
13	TRBJ1-5	TRBV10-2	.	TRBD1	CASSPGQGLPQHF	TGCGCCAGCAGCCCGGGACAGGGTCTGCCCCAGCATTTT
13	TRBJ2-7	TRBV7-8	.	.	CASSHSGSYEQYF	TGTGCCAGCAGTCACAGCGGGTCCTACGAGCAGTACTTC
15	TRBJ2-7	TRBV3-1/TRBV3-2	.	TRBD1	CASSRGTGGFNEQYF	TGTGCCAGCAGCCGGGGGACAGGGGGCTTCAACGAGCAGTACTTC
13	TRBJ2-5	TRBV5-1	.	.	CASALAMRETQYF	TGCGCCAGCGCCTTGGCGATGAGGGAGACCCAGTACTTC
13	TRBJ1-1	TRBV2	few	.	CASSGQRGTEAFF	TGTGCCAGCAGTGGACAGCGAGGCACTGAAGCTTTCTTT
13	TRBJ1-1	TRBV11-2	.	TRBD1	CASSIQGSTEAFF	TGTGCCAGCAGCATACAGGGGAGCACTGAAGCTTTCTTT
15	TRBJ2-1	TRBV5-1	.	TRBD1	CASRRTGTSYNEQFF	TGCGCCAGCCGGAGGACAGGGACTTCCTACAATGAGCAGTTCTTC
18	TRBJ2-1	TRBV3-1/TRBV3-2	.	TRBD2	CASSQYSSGGLGFGEQFF	TGTGCCAGCAGCCAATATTCTAGTGGGGGACTAGGCTTCGGTGAGCAGTTCTTC
15	TRBJ1-2	TRBV18	.	TRBD1	CASSEQGASNYGYTF	TGTGCCAGCTCCGAACAGGGGGCGTCTAACTATGGCTACACCTTC
15	TRBJ1-6	TRBV14	.	.	CASSQTGGINSPLHF	TGTGCCAGCAGCCAAACGGGGGGTATTAATTCACCCCTCCACTTT
15	TRBJ2-1	TRBV19	.	.	CASSLARSSYNEQFF	TGTGCCAGTAGTCTAGCGAGAAGCTCCTACAATGAGCAGTTCTTC
14	TRBJ1-2	TRBV25-1	once	TRBD1	CASSEPLQGSGYTF	TGTGCCAGCAGTGAACCTTTACAGGGGTCTGGCTACACCTTC
17	TRBJ2-1	TRBV24-1	once	TRBD1	CATSDKPGQGARNEQFF	TGTGCCACCAGTGATAAGCCGGGACAGGGGGCGAGAAATGAGCAGTTCTTC
17	TRBJ2-7	TRBV13	.	.	CASSSRPGQTFSYEQYF	TGTGCCAGCAGCTCAAGACCCGGACAAACATTCTCCTACGAGCAGTACTTC
17	TRBJ1-2	TRBV5-6	.	.	CASSLSPDSSSNYGYTF	TGTGCCAGCAGCTTGTCCCCCGACAGCTCCTCTAACTATGGCTACACCTTC
16	TRBJ2-1	TRBV14	.	TRBD1	CASSQLQGVNGNEQFF	TGTGCCAGCAGCCAACTACAGGGGGTGAACGGCAATGAGCAGTTCTTC
13	TRBJ1-5	TRBV5-8	.	.	CASSWVQGQPQHF	TGTGCCAGCAGCTGGGTCCAGGGTCAGCCCCAGCATTTT
16	TRBJ2-4	TRBV9	.	TRBD1	CASSVDGQGGKNIQYF	TGTGCCAGCAGCGTAGATGGACAGGGGGGGAAAAACATTCAGTACTTC
12	TRBJ2-7	TRBV24-1	.	.	CATSVTSSEQYF	TGTGCCACCAGTGTTACGTCTAGCGAGCAGTACTTC
12	TRBJ2-1	TRBV6-5	.	.	CASTTGRAEQFF	TGTGCCAGCACCACAGGGAGGGCTGAGCAGTTCTTC
16	TRBJ2-5	TRBV6-5	.	TRBD2	CASSYSRSGGPETQYF	TGTGCCAGCAGTTACAGTAGGAGCGGGGGGCCGGAGACCCAGTACTTC
15	TRBJ2-5	TRBV19	.	TRBD1	CASSTWTGGEETQYF	TGTGCCAGTAGTACCTGGACAGGGGGCGAAGAGACCCAGTACTTC
16	TRBJ1-2	TRBV6-1	.	TRBD1	CASSGGTVALNYGYTF	TGTGCCAGCAGTGGCGGGACAGTCGCACTAAACTATGGCTACACCTTC
12	TRBJ1-4	TRBV7-8	.	.	CASSLRREKLFF	TGTGCCAGCAGCTTACGCCGGGAAAAACTGTTTTTT